This T cell receptor (beta chain) was obtained from a study of post-analysis software for immune sequencing data. Whole-study context: Relapsing-remitting, secondary progressive and progressive-relapsing forms of multiple sclerosis all featured among disease courses. General study results and limits: Comparison of patients with controls showed roughly five TRBV segments more frequent in patients, TRBV5-6, TRBV5-1 and TRBV20-1 among them.

This clonotype occurred a few times. Its antigen is undetermined. The CDR3 runs 16 residues. Germline V CDR1 and CDR2: MGHRA, YSYEKL. V was cut by 0 bases and J by 9 bases, with 18 bases left in between. The authors incorporated unique molecular identifiers into the TCR beta cDNA libraries. Input populations of roughly 0.85 to 11 million T cells gave rise to around 480,000 cDNA molecules. MiXCR, run by TCRdb on the PCR reads, gives a single entry per CDR3 protein. The sample includes 450,000 to 700,000 distinct CDR3 sequences, about 40% of them seen just once. The clonotype was recovered from a girl between 5 and 17 years old with multiple sclerosis. The sequenced sample was blood. The genes are TRBV4-1 and TRBJ2-1; D might be TRBD2 (6 bases). The CDR3 DNA sequence: TGCGCCAGCAGCCAAGATCGGGGACTGCGGGCAGTTGAGCAGTTCTTC. Protein sequence: CASSQDRGLRAVEQFF.